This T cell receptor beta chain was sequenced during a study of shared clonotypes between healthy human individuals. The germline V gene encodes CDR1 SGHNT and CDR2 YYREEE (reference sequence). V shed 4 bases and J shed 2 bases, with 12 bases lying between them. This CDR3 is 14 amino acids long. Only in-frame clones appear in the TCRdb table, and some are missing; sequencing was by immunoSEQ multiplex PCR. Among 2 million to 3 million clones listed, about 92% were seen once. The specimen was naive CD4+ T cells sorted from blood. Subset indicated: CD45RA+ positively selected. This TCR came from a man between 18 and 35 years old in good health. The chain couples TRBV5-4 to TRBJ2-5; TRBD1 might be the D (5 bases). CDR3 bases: TGTGCCAGCAGCGCCAGGGTGGAACAAGAGACCCAGTACTTC. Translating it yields CASSARVEQETQYF. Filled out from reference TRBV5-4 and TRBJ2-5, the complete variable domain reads ETGVTQSPTHLIKTRGQQVTLRCSSQSGHNTVSWYQQALGQGPQFIFQYYREEENGRGNFPPRFSGLQFPNYSSELNVNALELDDSALYLCASSARVEQETQYFGPGTRLLVL.